The 20 T cell receptor beta chains reported below all come from one sample, sequenced in a study of shared clonotypes between healthy human individuals. Positively selected for CCR7, the CD45RO-negative cells used as naive CD8 cells excluded terminally differentiated effector memory CD45RA+ cells. Using immunoSEQ multiplex PCR, the repertoire was profiled, and TCRdb retains in-frame clones only, with some absent. This table has hundreds of thousands of clones, roughly 95% appearing once. Sequencing was carried out using naive CD8+ T cells sorted from blood. The origin of the receptors is a young woman in good health.

This chain joins TRBV5-6 and TRBJ2-7; 10 nucleotides agree with TRBD2. The CDR3 spans 17 residues. CDR1 is SGHDT and CDR2 is YYEEEE in the germline V gene. With V trimmed by 0 bases and J by 6 bases, 12 bases remained unmatched. The CDR3: CASSLVYLAGEEGEQYF. The DNA for the CDR3 is TGTGCCAGCAGCTTGGTGTATCTAGCGGGGGAAGAGGGCGAGCAGTACTTC.

The V and J genes are TRBV7-3 and TRBJ2-1; weak D call: TRBD1 (5 bases). This CDR3 spans 15 amino acids. The germline V and J ends were trimmed by 2 bases and 2 bases, with 10 bases remaining between them. The V gene's germline CDR1 is SGHTA and CDR2 FQGTGA. CDR3 sequence reads: CASSLRQGTYNEQFF. CDR3 sequence (DNA): TGTGCCAGCAGCTTACGGCAGGGTACCTACAATGAGCAGTTCTTC.

V gene TRBV15 combines with J gene TRBJ1-5; D is undetermined. The V end lost 0 bases, the J end lost 0 bases, and 6 bases lay between the germline ends. CDR3 size: 15 residues. Germline CDR1 LNHNV, CDR2 YYDKDF (reference sequence). The CDR3 DNA reads as TGTGCCACCAGCAGAGACAGATATAGCAATCAGCCCCAGCATTTT. Encoded protein: CATSRDRYSNQPQHF. Based on the CDR3 plus reference TRBV15 and TRBJ1-5, the full variable domain is DAMVIQNPRYQVTQFGKPVTLSCSQTLNHNVMYWYQQKSSQAPKLLFHYYDKDFNNEADTPDNFQSRRPNTSFCFLDIRSPGLGDTAMYLCATSRDRYSNQPQHFGDGTRLSIL.

This chain connects TRBV28 to TRBJ2-1; 8 bases map to TRBD2. V was clipped by 1 base and J by 6 bases; unmatched bases: 8. Per germline, CDR1 MDHEN and CDR2 SYDVKM. The CDR3 loop spans 16 amino acids. CDR3 sequence (DNA): TGTGCCAGCAGTTTATTCCGGGAGGGCCCCGGCAATGAGCAGTTCTTC. Encoded protein: CASSLFREGPGNEQFF.

This chain uses TRBV28 with TRBJ2-1; TRBD2 matches at 9 bases. The ends lost 5 bases at V and 8 bases at J; junction bases unmatched: 10. The CDR3 loop spans 15 amino acids. CDR1 is MDHEN, CDR2 SYDVKM, per germline. The DNA of the CDR3 is TGTGCCAGCAGTGGGGGGACTAGCCTTTTCTATGAGCAGTTCTTC. Protein: CASSGGTSLFYEQFF.

The CDR3 region has the DNA TGTGCCAGGTCTGCCCGACAGGGAAACACTGAAGCTTTCTTT. This gives the protein CARSARQGNTEAFF. This rearrangement joins TRBV2 to TRBJ1-1; 7 bases align to TRBD1. The germline V gene has CDR1 SNHLY and CDR2 FYNNEI. The V and J ends lost 9 bases and 2 bases, in that order; junction bases with no gene match: 9. This CDR3 is built from 14 residues.

The table lists this clone with a few counts. This rearrangement joins TRBV27 to TRBJ2-7; the D gene is possibly TRBD1 (5 bases). Germline assignment: CDR1 MNHEY and CDR2 SMNVEV (reference sequence). CDR3 length equals 12 residues. Trimming took 9 bases from V and 0 from J, leaving 9 bases between them. The CDR3 DNA reads TGTGCCAGGGTTGACAGCTCCTACGAGCAGTACTTC. It translates to CARVDSSYEQYF.

The V call is TRBV7-8, the J call TRBJ2-1; no clear D. Germline V gene sequence: CDR1 SGHVS, CDR2 FQNEAQ. The CDR3 extends over 13 amino acids. Between the trimmed V and J ends, which lost 3 bases and 3 bases, there was a span of 6 bases. CDR3 sequence reads: CASSFRNYNEQFF. CDR3 coding DNA: TGTGCCAGCAGCTTTCGGAACTACAATGAGCAGTTCTTC.

The chain recombines TRBV27 with TRBJ2-1, with 8 bases lining up with TRBD2. Germline trimming cut 6 bases from V and 0 bases from J; bases unmatched to any gene: 7. Germline V gene sequence: CDR1 MNHEY, CDR2 SMNVEV (reference sequence). The CDR3 has 16 residues. For the CDR3, the DNA is TGTGCCAGCAGCCCCGGCCGGGGGGGCTCCTACAATGAGCAGTTCTTC. Encoded protein: CASSPGRGGSYNEQFF.

A note on this clone: A junction boundary mismatches the germline segment, possibly from a read error. The rearrangement joins TRBV25-1 to TRBJ1-1, with D uncertain. CDR1 and CDR2 from the germline V gene are MGHDK and SYGVNS. CDR3 size: 12 residues. DNA for the CDR3: TGTGCCAACAGTGATTACACCTATGAAGCTTTCTTT. It encodes CANSDYTYEAFF.

The gene calls are TRBV11-2 and TRBJ2-7; tentatively, D is TRBD2 (6 bases). There are 14 residues in the CDR3. From germline, CDR1 is SGHAT and CDR2 FQNNGV. The V gene lost 2 bases and the J gene lost 0 bases, with 8 bases spanning the gap. Here the CDR3 reads CASSLREISYEQYF. The CDR3, as DNA: TGTGCCAGCAGCTTACGGGAGATCTCCTACGAGCAGTACTTC.

This sequence joins TRBV7-8 and TRBJ1-2; D not certain. The CDR3 is made up of 13 amino acids. Germline lookup yields CDR1 SGHVS and CDR2 FQNEAQ. Trimming left V 4 bases short and J 7 bases short, with 13 bases between. The CDR3 DNA sequence: TGTGCCAGCAGCTCCCGGGATACACGTGGCTACACCTTC. Its translation is CASSSRDTRGYTF.

The chain couples TRBV13 to TRBJ1-1; a weak D match, TRBD1 (5 bases). Trimming removed 1 base from V and 8 bases from J, with 8 bases in between. CDR1 is PRHDT, CDR2 FYEKMQ, per germline (reference sequence). The CDR3 runs to 12 residues. The CDR3 protein is CASSLVGGEAFF. As DNA, the CDR3 is TGTGCCAGCAGCTTAGTCGGGGGGGAAGCTTTCTTT.

The rearrangement joins TRBV13 to TRBJ2-7, with 8 bases that match TRBD2. The CDR3 has 15 residues. Germline V gives CDR1 PRHDT, CDR2 FYEKMQ (reference sequence). J gave up 7 bases and V 5 bases, and 13 bases lay outside the gene matches. CDR3 amino acids: CASSPWTSPSGEQYF. CDR3 DNA sequence: TGTGCCAGCAGCCCCTGGACTAGCCCCTCGGGGGAGCAGTACTTC.

The chain is built from TRBV4-2 and TRBJ2-1, with 7 bases identical to TRBD2. This CDR3 is built from 16 residues. The germline V gene has CDR1 LGHNA and CDR2 YNFKEQ. With V trimmed by 1 base and J by 6 bases, 9 bases remained unmatched. The CDR3 bases are TGTGCCAGCAGCCAAGTCGGCCTAGCGGTGCTCAATGAGCAGTTCTTC. It codes for CASSQVGLAVLNEQFF.

The V call is TRBV29-1, the J call TRBJ1-2; D is unresolved. The CDR3 covers 15 residues. Trimming shortened V by 1 base and J by 6 bases, and 18 bases separated the two germline ends. Per germline, CDR1 SQVTM and CDR2 ANQGSEA. The CDR3 region is CSVEGPGGWGNGYTF. CDR3 sequence (DNA): TGCAGCGTTGAAGGCCCGGGAGGGTGGGGTAATGGCTACACCTTC.

The chain joins TRBV28 to TRBJ2-7; D is ambiguous. This CDR3 has 14 residues. Germline V CDR1 and CDR2: MDHEN, SYDVKM. V was cut by 5 bases and J by 0 bases, with 11 bases left in between. The CDR3 protein is CASSPQFSSYEQYF. CDR3 nucleotide sequence: TGTGCCAGCAGTCCTCAGTTTAGCTCCTACGAGCAGTACTTC.

J is TRBJ2-7 and V is TRBV19; D might be TRBD1 (7 bases). V was clipped by 5 bases and J by 0 bases, with 14 bases between them. CDR3 length: 15 residues. CDR1 is LNHDA and CDR2 is SQIVND in the germline V gene (reference sequence). The DNA of the CDR3 is TGTGCCAGTAGTCCAGCGGAGGGGGCCTCCTACGAGCAGTACTTC. Its translation: CASSPAEGASYEQYF.

The chain recombines TRBV2 with TRBJ2-7; weak D call: TRBD2 (5 bases). Looked up from germline, CDR1 is SNHLY and CDR2 is FYNNEI. V was pared by 2 bases and J by 3 bases, with 11 bases between. This CDR3 is 14 amino acids long. CDR3 nucleotide sequence: TGTGCCAGCAGTGAAAGCGGCAGTTACTACGAGCAGTACTTC. Amino acids: CASSESGSYYEQYF.

The chain couples TRBV13 to TRBJ2-5, with D uncertain. Trimming shortened V by 3 bases and J by 5 bases, and 10 bases separated the two germline ends. The V gene's germline CDR1 is PRHDT and CDR2 FYEKMQ (reference sequence). The CDR3 is made up of 13 amino acids. CDR3 nucleotides: TGTGCCAGCAGCTTGGCGTCATGGGAGACCCAGTACTTC. This sequence encodes CASSLASWETQYF.